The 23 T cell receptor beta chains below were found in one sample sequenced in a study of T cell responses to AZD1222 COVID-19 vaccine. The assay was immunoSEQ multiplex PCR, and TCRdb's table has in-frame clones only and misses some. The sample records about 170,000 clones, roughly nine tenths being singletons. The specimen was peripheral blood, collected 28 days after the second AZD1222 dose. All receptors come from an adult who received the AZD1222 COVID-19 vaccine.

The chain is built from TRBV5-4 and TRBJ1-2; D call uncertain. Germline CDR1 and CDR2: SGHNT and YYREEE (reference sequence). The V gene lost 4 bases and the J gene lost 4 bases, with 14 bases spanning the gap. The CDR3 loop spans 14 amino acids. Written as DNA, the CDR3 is TGTGCCAGCAGCCCCAGTACCATGGGCTATGGCTACACCTTC. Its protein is CASSPSTMGYGYTF.

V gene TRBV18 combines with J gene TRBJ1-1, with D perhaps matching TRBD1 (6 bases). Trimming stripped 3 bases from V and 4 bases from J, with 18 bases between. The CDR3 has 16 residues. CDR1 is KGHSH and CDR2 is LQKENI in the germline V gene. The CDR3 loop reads CASSPSSRGLGTEAFF. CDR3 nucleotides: TGTGCCAGCTCACCTTCTAGCAGGGGACTCGGCACTGAAGCTTTCTTT.

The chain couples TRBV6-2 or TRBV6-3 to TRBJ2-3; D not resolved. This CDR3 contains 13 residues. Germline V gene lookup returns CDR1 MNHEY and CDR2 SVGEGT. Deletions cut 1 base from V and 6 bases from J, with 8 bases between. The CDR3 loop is CASSYFAQDTQYF. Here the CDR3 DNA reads TGTGCCAGCAGTTACTTTGCCCAGGATACGCAGTATTTT.

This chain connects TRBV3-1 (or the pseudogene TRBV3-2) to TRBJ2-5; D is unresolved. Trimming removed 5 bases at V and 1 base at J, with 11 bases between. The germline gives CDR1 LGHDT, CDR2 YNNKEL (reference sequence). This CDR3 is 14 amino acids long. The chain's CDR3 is CASSTYSIQETQYF. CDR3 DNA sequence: TGTGCCAGCAGCACGTACAGCATCCAAGAGACCCAGTACTTC.

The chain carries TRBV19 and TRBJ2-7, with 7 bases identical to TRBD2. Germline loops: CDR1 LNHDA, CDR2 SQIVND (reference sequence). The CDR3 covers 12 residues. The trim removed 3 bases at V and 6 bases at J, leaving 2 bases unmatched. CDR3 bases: TGTGCCAGTAGTATCTGGGGGGGCGAGCAGTACTTC. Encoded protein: CASSIWGGEQYF.

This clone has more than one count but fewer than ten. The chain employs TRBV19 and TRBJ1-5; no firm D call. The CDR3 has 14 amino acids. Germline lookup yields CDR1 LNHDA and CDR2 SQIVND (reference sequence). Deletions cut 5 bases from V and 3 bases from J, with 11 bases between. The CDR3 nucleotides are TGTGCCAGTAGTTACGTGCATATCAATCAGCCCCAGCATTTT. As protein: CASSYVHINQPQHF.

The CDR3, as DNA: TGTGCCAGCAGCGCGGGACGGACGACTCCTAGCACAGATACGCAGTATTTT. Encoded protein: CASSAGRTTPSTDTQYF. The chain couples TRBV9 to TRBJ2-3; D possibly matches TRBD1 or TRBD2 (5 bases each). The V end lost 3 bases, the J end lost 0 bases, and 17 bases lay between the germline ends. CDR1 SGDLS and CDR2 YYNGEE come from the germline V gene. This CDR3 has 17 residues. The variable domain in full, completed from reference TRBV9 and TRBJ2-3, reads DSGVTQTPKHLITATGQRVTLRCSPRSGDLSVYWYQQSLDQGLQFLIQYYNGEERAKGNILERFSAQQFPDLHSELNLSSLELGDSALYFCASSAGRTTPSTDTQYFGPGTRLTVL.

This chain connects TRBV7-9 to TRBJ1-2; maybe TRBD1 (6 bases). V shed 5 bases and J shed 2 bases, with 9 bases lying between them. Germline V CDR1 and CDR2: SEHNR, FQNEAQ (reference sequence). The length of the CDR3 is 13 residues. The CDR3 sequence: CASSPQGNYGYTF. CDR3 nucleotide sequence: TGTGCCAGCAGCCCCCAGGGGAACTATGGCTACACCTTC. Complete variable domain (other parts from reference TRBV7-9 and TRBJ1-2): DTGVSQNPRHKITKRGQNVTFRCDPISEHNRLYWYRQTLGQGPEFLTYFQNEAQLEKSRLLSDRFSAERPKGSFSTLEIQRTEQGDSAMYLCASSPQGNYGYTFGSGTRLTVV.

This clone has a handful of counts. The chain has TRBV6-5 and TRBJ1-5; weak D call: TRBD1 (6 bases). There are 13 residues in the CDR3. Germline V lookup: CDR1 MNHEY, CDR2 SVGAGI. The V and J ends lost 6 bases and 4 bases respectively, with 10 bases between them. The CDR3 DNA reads TGTGCCAGCAGGGACAGAGCAAATCAGCCCCAGCATTTT. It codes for CASRDRANQPQHF.

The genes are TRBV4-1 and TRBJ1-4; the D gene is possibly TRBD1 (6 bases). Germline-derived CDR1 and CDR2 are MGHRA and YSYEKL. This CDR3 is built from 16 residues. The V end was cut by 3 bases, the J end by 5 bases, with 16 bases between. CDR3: CASSQGPGRGNEKLFF. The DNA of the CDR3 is TGCGCCAGCAGCCAGGGACCGGGGAGGGGGAATGAAAAACTGTTTTTT.

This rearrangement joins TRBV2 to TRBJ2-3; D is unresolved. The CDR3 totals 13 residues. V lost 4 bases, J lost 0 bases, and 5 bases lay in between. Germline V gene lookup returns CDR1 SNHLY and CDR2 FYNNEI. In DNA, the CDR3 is TGTGCCAGCAGTGTGTTTAGCACAGATACGCAGTATTTT. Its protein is CASSVFSTDTQYF.

Here the CDR3 reads CASSPLGSGANVLTF. The DNA of the CDR3 is TGTGCCAGTAGTCCCCTCGGGTCTGGGGCCAACGTCCTGACTTTC. The chain joins TRBV19 to TRBJ2-6; D is ambiguous. Germline lookup yields CDR1 LNHDA and CDR2 SQIVND (reference sequence). The CDR3 is 15 amino acids. V lost 5 bases and J lost 1, with 9 bases in between.

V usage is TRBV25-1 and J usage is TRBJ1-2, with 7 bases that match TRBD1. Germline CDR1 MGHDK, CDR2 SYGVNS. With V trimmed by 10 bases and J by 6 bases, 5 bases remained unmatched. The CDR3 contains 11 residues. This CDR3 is CAIRGGHGYTF. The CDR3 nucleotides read TGTGCCATCAGGGGGGGACATGGCTACACCTTC.

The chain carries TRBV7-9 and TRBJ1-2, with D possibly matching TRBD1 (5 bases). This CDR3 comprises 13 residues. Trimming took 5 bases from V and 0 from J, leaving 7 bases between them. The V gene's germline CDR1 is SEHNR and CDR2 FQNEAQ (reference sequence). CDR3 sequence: CASSRGTNYGYTF. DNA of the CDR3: TGTGCCAGCAGCCGGGGGACTAACTATGGCTACACCTTC.

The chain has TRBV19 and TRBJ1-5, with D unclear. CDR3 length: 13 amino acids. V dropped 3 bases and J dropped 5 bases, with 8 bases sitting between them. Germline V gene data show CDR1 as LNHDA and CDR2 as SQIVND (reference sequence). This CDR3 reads CASSIRGDQPQHF. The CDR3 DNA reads TGTGCCAGTAGTATCCGAGGCGATCAGCCCCAGCATTTT.

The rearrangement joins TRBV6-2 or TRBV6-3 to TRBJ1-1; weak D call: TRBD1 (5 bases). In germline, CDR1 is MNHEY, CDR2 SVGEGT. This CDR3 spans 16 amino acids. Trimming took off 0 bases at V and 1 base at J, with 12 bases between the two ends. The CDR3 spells CASSYSRGSTNTEAFF. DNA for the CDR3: TGTGCCAGCAGTTACTCGCGGGGGTCTACGAACACTGAAGCTTTCTTT.

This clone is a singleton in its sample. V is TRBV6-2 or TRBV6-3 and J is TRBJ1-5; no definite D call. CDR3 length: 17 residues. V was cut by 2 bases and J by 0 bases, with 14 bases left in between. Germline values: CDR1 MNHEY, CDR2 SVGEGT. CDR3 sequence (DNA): TGTGCCAGCAGTTACGGACGGTCTACTTATAGCAATCAGCCCCAGCATTTT. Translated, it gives CASSYGRSTYSNQPQHF.

CDR3 loop: CASSMDGFTDTQYF. The CDR3 coding sequence is TGTGCCAGTAGTATGGACGGGTTCACAGATACGCAGTATTTT. The genes are TRBV19 and TRBJ2-3; no firm D call. The CDR3 is made up of 14 amino acids. CDR1 is LNHDA and CDR2 is SQIVND in the germline V gene (reference sequence). The V end lost 3 bases, the J end lost 2 bases, and 9 bases lay between the germline ends.

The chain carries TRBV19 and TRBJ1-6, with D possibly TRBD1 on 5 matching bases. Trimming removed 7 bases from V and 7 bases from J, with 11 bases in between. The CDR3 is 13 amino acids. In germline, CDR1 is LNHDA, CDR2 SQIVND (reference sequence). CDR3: CASMGTPNSPLHF. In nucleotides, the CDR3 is TGTGCCAGTATGGGGACCCCAAATTCACCCCTCCACTTT.

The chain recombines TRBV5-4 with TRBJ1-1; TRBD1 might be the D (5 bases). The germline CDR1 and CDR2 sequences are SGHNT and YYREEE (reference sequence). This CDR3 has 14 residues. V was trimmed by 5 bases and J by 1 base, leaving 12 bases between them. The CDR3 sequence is CASSLPTANTEAFF. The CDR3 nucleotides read TGTGCCAGCAGTCTTCCGACAGCGAACACTGAAGCTTTCTTT.

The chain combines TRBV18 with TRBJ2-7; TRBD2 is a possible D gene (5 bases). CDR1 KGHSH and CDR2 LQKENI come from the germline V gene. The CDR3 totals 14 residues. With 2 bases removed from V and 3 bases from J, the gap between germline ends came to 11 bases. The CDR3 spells CASSPTAENYEQYF. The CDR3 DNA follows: TGTGCCAGCTCACCAACAGCGGAAAACTACGAGCAGTACTTC.

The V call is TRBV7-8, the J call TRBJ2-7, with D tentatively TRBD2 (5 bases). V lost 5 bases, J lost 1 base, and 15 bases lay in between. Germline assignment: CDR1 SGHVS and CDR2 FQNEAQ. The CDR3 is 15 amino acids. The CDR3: CASSPKDPGSYEQYF. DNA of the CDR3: TGTGCCAGCAGCCCAAAGGACCCGGGATCCTACGAGCAGTACTTC.

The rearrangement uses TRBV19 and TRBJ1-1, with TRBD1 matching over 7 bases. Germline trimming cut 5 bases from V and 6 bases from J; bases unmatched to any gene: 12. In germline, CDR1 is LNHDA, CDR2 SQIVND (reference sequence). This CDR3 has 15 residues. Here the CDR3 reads CASSPRQGGVAEAFF. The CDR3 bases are TGTGCCAGTAGTCCGAGACAGGGTGGGGTCGCTGAAGCTTTCTTT.